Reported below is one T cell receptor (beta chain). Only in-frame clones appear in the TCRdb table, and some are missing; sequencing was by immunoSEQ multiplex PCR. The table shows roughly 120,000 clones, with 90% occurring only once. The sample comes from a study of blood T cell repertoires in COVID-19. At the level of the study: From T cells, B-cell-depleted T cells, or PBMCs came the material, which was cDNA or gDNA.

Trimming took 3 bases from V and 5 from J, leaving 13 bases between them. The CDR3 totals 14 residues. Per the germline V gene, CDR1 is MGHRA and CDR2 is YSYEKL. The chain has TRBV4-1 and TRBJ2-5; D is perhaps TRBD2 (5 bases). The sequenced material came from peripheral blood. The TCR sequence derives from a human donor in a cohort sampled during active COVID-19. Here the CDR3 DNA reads TGCGCCAGCAGCCATCCACGGGATGGGGAGACCCAGTACTTC. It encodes CASSHPRDGETQYF.